Included here is one TCR beta chain sequence, with context. The antigen it recognizes is unknown. No much larger clone exists at a distance of one base, and base qualities are not known. This entry is derived from a study of blood T cell repertoires in COVID-19 (TCRdb year 2020). Describing the broader study: Collaborator samples came from the United States, Italy and Spain and covered acute and convalescent phases of COVID-19. The prospective study material was composed of cDNA or gDNA derived from T cells, B-cell-depleted T cells, or PBMCs. The dataset comprised deeply sampled blood TCRbeta repertoires from subjects exposed to, actively infected with, or recovered from COVID-19. The repertoires were released in a freely available public database meant as a resource for research on the immune response to SARS-CoV-2. Samples were obtained from the ongoing ImmuneRACE study (first 160 participants) and from about 1,300 subjects provided by 6 global collaborators. A de-identified subject ID, COVID-19 status, age in years and sex were almost always included in the sample metadata. Where available, HLA class I and class II types were taken from metadata supplied by the sample provider and were not determined by assay-based typing.

From a lookup of the germline V gene, CDR1 and CDR2 are MRHNA and SNTAGT. The germline V end is reduced by 3 bases and the J end by 6 bases; junction bases left unmatched: 7. The CDR3, from cysteine to phenylalanine, totals 15 residues. The DNA shown is the 45-base CDR3, in frame from base 1. Each collaborating institution followed its own protocols to collect whole blood in K2EDTA tubes. For TCRbeta analysis, collaborator samples were shipped as frozen whole blood, as isolated PBMCs, or as DNA extracted from either sample type. What the study reported, not specific to this receptor: Clinical and demographic metadata were provided uncurated, with the amount varying by source and participant.

TCRbeta CDR3 regions were amplified from genomic DNA using the immunoSEQ Assay, a bias-controlled multiplex PCR. Turning to the authors' computational methods: Nucleated cell counts per sample were estimated from amplification of reference gene primers within the assay. Sequence reads were collapsed and filtered to measure the absolute abundance of every unique TCRbeta CDR3 rearrangement. For each sample, productive Simpson clonality was calculated by taking the square root of Simpson's diversity index across productive rearrangements. Sourced from immuneACCESS, this table was stored by TCRdb with only in-frame sequences that have V and J called. A share of the clones is absent; for the studies checked, an unresolved V gene accounts for under half, and the remainder has no known explanation. V and J calls and clone size are as listed in that table; D and trimming were resolved from the DNA. The sample has about 140,000 clones on record, 75% to 80% of them singletons. The ten largest clones capture about 9.4% of the sample.

Recombination connected TRBV6-4 to TRBJ2-2, with 7 bases aligning to TRBD2. Sequencing was done on a sample of peripheral blood. The receptor was derived from a woman aged 50 to 60 with active or convalescent COVID-19. The encoded CDR3 is CASSELARPSGELFF. The DNA sequence follows: TGTGCCAGCAGTGAACTAGCGCGACCCTCCGGGGAGCTGTTTTTT.